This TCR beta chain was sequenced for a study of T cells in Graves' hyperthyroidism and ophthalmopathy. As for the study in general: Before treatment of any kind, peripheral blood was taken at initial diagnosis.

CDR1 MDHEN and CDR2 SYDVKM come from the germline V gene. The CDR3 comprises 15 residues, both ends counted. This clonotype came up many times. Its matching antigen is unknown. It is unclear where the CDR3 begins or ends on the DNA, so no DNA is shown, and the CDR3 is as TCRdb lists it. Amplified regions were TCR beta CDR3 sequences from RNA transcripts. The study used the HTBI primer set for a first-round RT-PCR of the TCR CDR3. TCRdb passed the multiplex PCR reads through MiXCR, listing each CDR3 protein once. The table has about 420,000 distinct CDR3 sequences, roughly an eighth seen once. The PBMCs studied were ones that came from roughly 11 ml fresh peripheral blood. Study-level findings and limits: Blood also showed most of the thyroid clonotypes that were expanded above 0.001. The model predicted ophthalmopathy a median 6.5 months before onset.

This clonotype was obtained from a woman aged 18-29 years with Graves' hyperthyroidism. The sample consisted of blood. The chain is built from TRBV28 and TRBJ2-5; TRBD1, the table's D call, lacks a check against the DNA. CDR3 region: CASSTSDREVETQYF.